These 26 T cell receptor beta chains were sequenced from one sample in a study of vaccination and CD4 T cells after COVID-19. An Oncomine TCR Beta short-read assay was used to sequence the DNA from cultured CD4+ T cells. TCRdb itself ran the PCR reads through MiXCR, one entry per CDR3 protein. The sample has roughly 26,000 distinct CDR3 sequences, about 39% seen once. No antigens are known for them. Stated treatment: roughly 10-day PBMC culture with coronavirus spike peptide pools or control peptides (ViraFEST assay). Sample: CD4+ T cells from blood, cultured in vitro. Every receptor here comes from a human donor who had recovered from COVID-19.

The chain joins TRBV12-3 or TRBV12-4 to TRBJ2-2; 10 bases line up with TRBD2. V dropped 5 bases and J dropped 3; count of bases not matched to a gene: 3. The CDR3 runs 15 residues. The CDR3 region has the DNA TGTGCCAGCAGTCCTAGCGGGAGAGACACCGGGGAGCTGTTTTTT. Protein: CASSPSGRDTGELFF.

The chain couples TRBV11-3 to TRBJ2-7; 9 bases line up with TRBD1. V was pared by 8 bases and J by 4 bases, with 12 bases of the junction left unmatched. This CDR3 spans 15 amino acids. Germline V gives CDR1 SGHNT, CDR2 YENEEA. The CDR3 DNA sequence: TGTGCCAGCGCTAAAAACCGGGACAGGGTTTACGAGCAGTACTTC. The encoded protein is CASAKNRDRVYEQYF.

The chain is built from TRBV20-1 and TRBJ2-5; 11 nucleotides agree with TRBD1. CDR1 is DFQATT, CDR2 SNEGSKA, per germline (reference sequence). CDR3 length: 14 amino acids. V dropped 5 bases and J dropped 5; count of bases not matched to a gene: 7. The CDR3, as DNA: TGCAGTGCTTCTGGACAGGGGGCGGGGGAGACCCAGTACTTC. It encodes CSASGQGAGETQYF.

J is TRBJ2-7 and V is TRBV21-1; the table calls TRBD1, which could not be checked here. TRBV21-1 corresponds to a pseudogene. The CDR3 covers 17 residues. The CDR3 loop reads CASSKIDQGTGSHEQYF. In nucleotides, the CDR3 is TGTGCCAGCAGCAAAATCGATCAAGGGACAGGGAGCCACGAGCAGTACTTC.

The sample holds one count of this clonotype. This chain uses TRBV4-1 with TRBJ1-2, with TRBD1 matching 7 bases. The CDR3 runs 14 residues. Trimming took 1 base from V and 4 from J; bases not matched to a gene: 3. Germline V gene sequence: CDR1 MGHRA, CDR2 YSYEKL. The CDR3 DNA reads TGCGCCAGCAGCCAAGCCGGGACAGCCTATGGCTACACCTTC. Residues: CASSQAGTAYGYTF.

This clonotype turned up a few times. The rearrangement links TRBV27 to TRBJ1-1, with 7 positions matching TRBD1. This CDR3 has 18 amino acids. The J segment lost 4 bases and the V segment lost 0 bases, leaving 14 bases of the junction unmatched. The germline V gene has CDR1 MNHEY and CDR2 SMNVEV (reference sequence). CDR3: CASSLSARARGWGTEAFF. The CDR3 nucleotides are TGTGCCAGCAGTTTATCCGCCCGAGCCAGGGGGTGGGGCACTGAAGCTTTCTTT.

The chain employs TRBV24-1 and TRBJ2-1; 13 bases are shared with TRBD2. This CDR3 has 17 amino acids. V was clipped by 1 base and J by 6 bases; unmatched bases: 5. CDR1 and CDR2 from the germline V gene are KGHDR and SFDVKD. CDR3 sequence (DNA): TGTGCCACCAGTGATTTTAGGACTAGCGGGAGAGGCAATGAGCAGTTCTTC. Translation gives CATSDFRTSGRGNEQFF.

The chain employs TRBV19 and TRBJ1-2; no reliable D call. Germline V gene data show CDR1 as LNHDA and CDR2 as SQIVND (reference sequence). CDR3 size: 13 residues. V was pared by 6 bases and J by 4 bases, with 12 bases between. DNA of the CDR3: TGTGCCAGTAGCTTCTGGGCCTCCTATGGCTACACCTTC. Residues: CASSFWASYGYTF.

This clonotype showed up just a few times. The chain joins TRBV19 to TRBJ1-2; weak D call: TRBD1 (6 bases). Germline assignment: CDR1 LNHDA and CDR2 SQIVND (reference sequence). This CDR3 has 16 residues. V was cut by 6 bases and J by 7 bases, with 24 bases left in between. The CDR3 here is CASSSSSTGFGGGYTF. The CDR3 bases are TGTGCCAGTAGCTCCTCCTCGACAGGCTTTGGAGGTGGCTACACCTTC.

This clonotype has more than one count but fewer than ten. The rearrangement links TRBV27 to TRBJ1-2, with 10 bases fitting TRBD1. This CDR3 has 13 amino acids. Trimming cost V 0 bases and J 8 bases; bases outside gene matches: 0. CDR1 is MNHEY, CDR2 SMNVEV, per germline (reference sequence). The CDR3 sequence is CASSLSTGGGYTF. The DNA of the CDR3 is TGTGCCAGCAGTTTATCGACAGGGGGCGGCTACACCTTC.

This rearrangement joins TRBV10-3 to TRBJ2-3, with TRBD2 matching over 13 bases. CDR1 ENHRY and CDR2 SYGVKD come from the germline V gene. V lost 3 bases, J lost 5 bases, and 5 bases stayed unmatched. The CDR3 is made up of 16 amino acids. The CDR3: CAISDAGLAGQDTQYF. CDR3 bases: TGTGCCATCAGTGACGCGGGACTAGCGGGACAAGATACGCAGTATTTT.

This rearrangement joins TRBV5-1 to TRBJ1-5; 7 nucleotides agree with TRBD1. This CDR3 contains 16 residues. V shed 4 bases and J 0 bases; nucleotides not matched to a gene: 7. Germline lookup yields CDR1 SGHRS and CDR2 YFSETQ. The CDR3 here is CASSPGTVYSNQPQHF. CDR3 sequence (DNA): TGCGCCAGCAGCCCTGGGACAGTCTATAGCAATCAGCCCCAGCATTTT. The whole variable domain, filled in from reference TRBV5-1 and TRBJ1-5, reads KAGVTQTPRYLIKTRGQQVTLSCSPISGHRSVSWYQQTPGQGLQFLFEYFSETQRNKGNFPGRFSGRQFSNSRSEMNVSTLELGDSALYLCASSPGTVYSNQPQHFGDGTRLSIL.

This chain's CDR3 is CASSEPSSYNSPLHF. The DNA of the CDR3 is TGTGCCAGCAGTGAACCCTCCTCCTATAATTCACCCCTCCACTTT. This chain joins TRBV2 and TRBJ1-6; D not resolved. The V and J ends lost 2 bases and 0 bases respectively, with 5 bases between them. The CDR3 has 15 amino acids. Looked up from germline, CDR1 is SNHLY and CDR2 is FYNNEI.

The rearrangement joins TRBV6-5 to TRBJ2-5, with D perhaps being TRBD1 or TRBD2 (6 bases each). The V gene's germline CDR1 is MNHEY and CDR2 SVGAGI. This CDR3 comprises 14 residues. V gave up 2 bases and J gave up 1 base, with 8 bases separating them. CDR3 amino acids: CASSYPGAQETQYF. Here the CDR3 DNA reads TGTGCCAGCAGTTACCCGGGGGCCCAAGAGACCCAGTACTTC.

This clonotype has just a few counts. The chain uses TRBV6-1 and TRBJ2-3, with 8 bases that match TRBD2. V lost 5 bases, J lost 2 bases, and 9 bases stayed unmatched. CDR1 is MNHNS and CDR2 is SASEGT in the germline V gene. The CDR3 loop spans 16 amino acids. CDR3 nucleotides: TGTGCCAGCAGTCACGAGGTAGCGGGGTACACAGATACGCAGTATTTT. Amino acids: CASSHEVAGYTDTQYF.

J is TRBJ2-7 and V is TRBV11-2; weak D call: TRBD1 (5 bases). V dropped 5 bases and J dropped 3 bases, with 8 bases sitting between them. The germline CDR1 and CDR2 sequences are SGHAT and FQNNGV. The CDR3 has 12 residues. CDR3 region: CASSLGHYEQYF. In nucleotides, the CDR3 is TGTGCCAGCAGCCTCGGACACTACGAGCAGTACTTC.

The J gene is TRBJ2-2, the V gene TRBV6-1, with 8 bases matching TRBD2. This CDR3 contains 19 residues. Per germline, CDR1 MNHNS and CDR2 SASEGT. The trim removed 8 bases at V and 1 base at J, leaving 18 bases unmatched. The CDR3 loop reads CASFPFRRAGGLNTGELFF. DNA of the CDR3: TGTGCCAGCTTCCCTTTTAGGAGGGCGGGGGGACTGAACACCGGGGAGCTGTTTTTT.

The count of this clonotype is one. In this CDR3 the conserved last residue, phenylalanine or tryptophan, is missing, so a read error is likely. The rearrangement links TRBV18 to TRBJ1-2; a weak D match, TRBD1 (6 bases). CDR3 length equals 16 residues. Germline V lookup: CDR1 KGHSH, CDR2 LQKENI. Trimming shortened V by 3 bases and J by 1 base, and 15 bases separated the two germline ends. CDR3: CASSPLGGINNYGYTS. CDR3 in DNA: TGTGCCAGCTCACCCCTAGGGGGGATAAATAACTATGGCTACACCTCC.

The genes are TRBV20-1 and TRBJ1-5; 9 nucleotides line up with TRBD1. The CDR3 extends over 15 amino acids. The trim removed 2 bases at V and 11 bases at J, leaving 13 bases unmatched. Germline V lookup: CDR1 DFQATT, CDR2 SNEGSKA (reference sequence). Here the CDR3 reads CSARNRGPERQSQHF. In nucleotides, the CDR3 is TGCAGTGCTAGAAACAGGGGGCCCGAACGACAGTCCCAGCATTTT.

The V and J genes are TRBV6-5 and TRBJ1-2, with a weak D call TRBD1 (5 bases). The ends were cut back, 6 bases at V and 4 bases at J, with 12 bases in the middle. Per germline, CDR1 MNHEY and CDR2 SVGAGI. The CDR3 length is 13 residues. Written as DNA, the CDR3 is TGTGCCAGCAGCTACCAGGGTACCTATGGCTACACCTTC. It is translated as CASSYQGTYGYTF.

This clonotype was seen a few times. J is TRBJ2-2 and V is TRBV7-2; 9 nucleotides agree with TRBD2. V trimming: 2 bases; J trimming: 2 bases; junction bases outside the gene matches: 3. Per germline, CDR1 SGHTA and CDR2 FQGNSA. The CDR3 contains 16 residues. The CDR3 protein is CASSLRTSDNTGELFF. The DNA for the CDR3 is TGTGCCAGCAGCTTAAGGACTAGCGATAACACCGGGGAGCTGTTTTTT.

This clonotype has only a few counts. The chain couples TRBV27 to TRBJ1-6, with D unclear. V was shortened by 10 bases and J by 1 base, with 11 bases between the two germline ends. The CDR3 consists of 14 residues. Germline V gives CDR1 MNHEY, CDR2 SMNVEV (reference sequence). The CDR3 DNA follows: TGTGCCACTGGACTACAGTCCTATAATTCACCCCTCCACTTT. Its translation: CATGLQSYNSPLHF.

This clonotype was seen more than once but under ten times. This chain connects TRBV5-4 to TRBJ1-2; TRBD1 matches 8 bases. This CDR3 region has 14 residues. CDR1 SGHNT and CDR2 YYREEE come from the germline V gene (reference sequence). Trimming cost V 6 bases and J 4 bases; bases outside gene matches: 8. Here the CDR3 DNA reads TGTGCCAGCAACCCGGGACAGGTATCCTATGGCTACACCTTC. It specifies CASNPGQVSYGYTF.

This chain connects TRBV5-1 to TRBJ2-3, with TRBD2 matching 15 bases. The CDR3 loop spans 18 amino acids. The trim removed 0 bases at V and 2 bases at J, leaving 4 bases unmatched. Germline V gives CDR1 SGHRS, CDR2 YFSETQ. CDR3: CASSLGGLAGGFTDTQYF. CDR3 sequence (DNA): TGCGCCAGCAGCTTGGGGGGACTAGCGGGAGGTTTCACAGATACGCAGTATTTT.

This chain joins TRBV7-9 and TRBJ1-5; a possible D gene is TRBD1 (6 bases). V lost 3 bases to trimming and J lost 7 bases, with 10 bases between them. This CDR3 is 13 amino acids long. CDR1 and CDR2 (germline): SEHNR, FQNEAQ (reference sequence). CDR3 bases: TGTGCCAGCAGCTTTAATGGGGGCCAGCCCCAGCATTTT. Protein product: CASSFNGGQPQHF. Combining the CDR3 with reference TRBV7-9 and TRBJ1-5 gives the whole variable domain DTGVSQNPRHKITKRGQNVTFRCDPISEHNRLYWYRQTLGQGPEFLTYFQNEAQLEKSRLLSDRFSAERPKGSFSTLEIQRTEQGDSAMYLCASSFNGGQPQHFGDGTRLSIL.

This clonotype was detected a few times. V and J are TRBV2 and TRBJ2-7, with D possibly being TRBD1 or TRBD2 (6 bases each). CDR1 SNHLY and CDR2 FYNNEI come from the germline V gene. V was trimmed by 7 bases and J by 5 bases, leaving 12 bases between them. The CDR3 covers 12 residues. CDR3 nucleotide sequence: TGTGCCAGCAAGGGGGGTAGGAACGAGCAGTACTTC. Protein sequence: CASKGGRNEQYF.